This TCR beta chain appears in the sequencing data of a study of OX40 agonist ivuxolimab in advanced cancers. The wider study: Dosing consisted of intravenous ivuxolimab at 0.01 to 10 mg/kg every 2 weeks. Three patients responded partially, comprising one with hepatocellular carcinoma and two with cutaneous melanoma.

General study findings and limits: Compared with CD4+, CD8+ T cells on average had more expanded clones.

Per germline, CDR1 SGHTS and CDR2 YDEGEE. With 4 bases removed from V and 0 bases from J, the gap between germline ends came to 17 bases. The CDR3 covers 18 residues. The method was immunoSEQ multiplex PCR; TCRdb's version includes in-frame clones alone and lacks a portion of them. This sample has more than 50,000 clones, with approximately 91% found just once. In regard to this clone: Its antigen is currently unknown.

This clonotype originated in an adult with an advanced solid tumor such as melanoma, head and neck, liver or kidney cancer. The rearrangement uses TRBV5-8 and TRBJ1-6; D call uncertain. This sample comprised CD4+ or CD8+ T cells sorted from blood, obtained in a trial of the OX40 agonist ivuxolimab. CDR3: CASSPNPGLSSYNSPLHF. The CDR3 nucleotides read TGTGCCAGCAGCCCAAACCCGGGTCTCAGCTCCTATAATTCACCCCTCCACTTT.